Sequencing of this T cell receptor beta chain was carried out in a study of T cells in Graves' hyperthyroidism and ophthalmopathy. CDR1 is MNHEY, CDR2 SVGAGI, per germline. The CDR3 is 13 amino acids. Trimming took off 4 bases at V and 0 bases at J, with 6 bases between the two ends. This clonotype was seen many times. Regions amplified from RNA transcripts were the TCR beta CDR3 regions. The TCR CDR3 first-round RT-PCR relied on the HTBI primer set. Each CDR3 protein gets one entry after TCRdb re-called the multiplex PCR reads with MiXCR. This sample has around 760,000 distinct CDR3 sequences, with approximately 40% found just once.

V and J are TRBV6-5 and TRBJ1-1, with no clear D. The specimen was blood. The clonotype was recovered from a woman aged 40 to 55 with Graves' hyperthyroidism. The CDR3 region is CASSSILNTEAFF. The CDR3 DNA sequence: TGTGCCAGCAGTTCTATCTTGAACACTGAAGCTTTCTTT.